The rows below give T cell receptor beta chains drawn from one sample of a study of spatial heterogeneity in lung cancer. TCRdb reanalysed the 5' RACE reads using MiXCR and keeps one entry per CDR3 protein. The sample consists of approximately 20,000 distinct CDR3 sequences, under 5.5% of them appearing once. The sequencing here drew on PBMCs, taken at surgery. The source of these receptors is a male donor with early-stage non-small cell lung cancer. The CDR3 runs from the conserved cysteine through the conserved F or W. The order of the fields is V gene, J gene, D gene, clone size, CDR3 DNA, CDR3 protein. The D gene is left open where the match is weak. The size field is filled for only some rows; it gives once, few, many or a size class.

TRBV7-2,TRBJ2-1,TRBD1,medium-sized,TGTGCCAGCAGCTTAGCGACAGGGAACAATGAGCAGTTCTTC,CASSLATGNNEQFF
TRBV9,TRBJ1-6,.,many,TGTGCCAGCACCGCGGAACCGGAGCTACTTAATTCACCCCTCCACTTT,CASTAEPELLNSPLHF
TRBV7-8,TRBJ2-5,.,many,TGTGCCAGCAGCTCCCGTCGAGTGCGGGCGGGGGAGACCCAGTACTTC,CASSSRRVRAGETQYF
TRBV6-1,TRBJ1-6,TRBD1,many,TGTGCCAGCAGTGGGGACAGGGAGAGGGTTAATTCACCCCTCCACTTT,CASSGDRERVNSPLHF
TRBV20-1,TRBJ2-3,TRBD2,many,TGCAGTGCCCTAGCGGGAGTCGGCACAGATACGCAGTATTTT,CSALAGVGTDTQYF
TRBV6-5,TRBJ2-5,.,medium-sized,TGTGCCAGCAGCCGACCTAAGGAGACCCAGTACTTC,CASSRPKETQYF
TRBV15,TRBJ2-7,.,many,TGTGCCACCAGCAGTGCCGGGACGCCCAACGAGCAGTACTTC,CATSSAGTPNEQYF
TRBV12-3/TRBV12-4,TRBJ2-7,TRBD2,many,TGTGCCAGCAGTTCCGGACTAGCGGGAGCATCGGAGCAGTACTTC,CASSSGLAGASEQYF
TRBV3-1,TRBJ2-2,.,many,TGTGCCAGCAGCCACGGAATCTTTGATACCGGGGAGCTGTTTTTT,CASSHGIFDTGELFF
TRBV12-3/TRBV12-4,TRBJ2-3,TRBD1,medium-sized,TGTGCCAGCAGTCCCTGGACAGGGGCGGCAGATACGCAGTATTTT,CASSPWTGAADTQYF
TRBV19,TRBJ1-2,.,many,TGTGCCAGTAGTCTGCGGGGAGGGTCCTATGGCTACACCTTC,CASSLRGGSYGYTF
TRBV20-1,TRBJ2-7,.,many,TGCAGTGCTAGATTTCCGGGGGGCCTGGACGAGCAGTACTTC,CSARFPGGLDEQYF
TRBV11-2,TRBJ1-4,.,many,TGTGCCAGCAGCTCCTCAGGGAGCCTTAATGAAAAACTGTTTTTT,CASSSSGSLNEKLFF
TRBV7-9,TRBJ2-7,.,many,TGTGCCAGCAGCTTATCCCCCCACGGGTCCTACGAGCAGTACTTC,CASSLSPHGSYEQYF
TRBV7-6,TRBJ2-1,.,medium-sized,TGTGCCAGCAGCCCGACAGTTTCCTACAATGAGCAGTTCTTC,CASSPTVSYNEQFF
TRBV20-1,TRBJ2-3,.,medium-sized,TGCAGTGCCCCCCTCGTAACAGATACGCAGTATTTT,CSAPLVTDTQYF
TRBV19,TRBJ1-1,.,many,TGTGCCAGTACCCCGGGGGCTGCGAATCTTGAAGCTTTCTTT,CASTPGAANLEAFF
TRBV11-2,TRBJ2-7,.,.,TGTGCCAGCAGCTTAGGGGGGCTCTACGAGCAGTACTTC,CASSLGGLYEQYF
TRBV4-2,TRBJ1-1,.,many,TGTGCCAGCAGCCAAGAGAGGGCCAGAAGTGAAGCTTTCTTT,CASSQERARSEAFF
TRBV5-4,TRBJ2-5,.,.,TGTGCCAGCAGCTTGGAGGGGTTTGGGCAGGAGACCCAGTACTTC,CASSLEGFGQETQYF
TRBV4-2,TRBJ1-6,.,few,TGTGCCAGCAGCCAAGAGCGCGCCCCCGCTTCCCCCCTCCACTTT,CASSQERAPASPLHF
TRBV5-1,TRBJ2-3,.,few,TGCGCCAGCAGCATGCAAATAGCGCTTGGCACAGATACGCAGTATTTT,CASSMQIALGTDTQYF
TRBV27,TRBJ1-5,TRBD1,few,TGTGCCAGCAGTCTCCAGGGGGACAATCAGCCCCAGCATTTT,CASSLQGDNQPQHF
TRBV7-2,TRBJ1-5,.,many,TGTGCCAGCAGCTTTCGGGCCTTAACAGGAGGAAATCAGCCCCAGCATTTT,CASSFRALTGGNQPQHF
TRBV6-5,TRBJ1-4,.,.,TGTGCCAGCAGTTACAGACCCTCAACTAATGAAAAACTGTTTTTT,CASSYRPSTNEKLFF
TRBV30,TRBJ2-5,TRBD2,many,TGTGCCTGGTCTCGGACTAGCGGGGGGGCCCTAAAACAAGAGACCCAGTACTTC,CAWSRTSGGALKQETQYF
TRBV5-5,TRBJ2-5,TRBD2,many,TGTGCCAGCAGCTCGGGGACTAGCTGGCGAGAGACCCAGTACTTC,CASSSGTSWRETQYF
TRBV27,TRBJ2-2,.,many,TGTGCCAGCAGTTCATGGGGTAGCGGGAACACCGGGGAGCTGTTTTTT,CASSSWGSGNTGELFF
TRBV11-2,TRBJ2-1,TRBD2,many,TGTGCCAGCAGCTTCGGACTAGTCTCCTACAATGAGCAGTTCTTC,CASSFGLVSYNEQFF
TRBV12-2,TRBJ1-1,.,many,TGTGCAAGTCGCTCACAACGTTACACAGAGAGAAGGACTGAAGCTTTCTTT,CASRSQRYTERRTEAFF
TRBV6-5,TRBJ1-1,.,many,TGTGCCAGCAGTTTTTCCCAGAACACTGAAGCTTTCTTT,CASSFSQNTEAFF
TRBV6-5,TRBJ2-1,.,many,TGTGCCAGCAGATCCGAAGGGTACTCCTACAATGAGCAGTTCTTC,CASRSEGYSYNEQFF
TRBV10-1,TRBJ1-4,.,many,TGCGCCAGCAGTAGAACAACTAATGAAAAACTGTTTTTT,CASSRTTNEKLFF
TRBV2,TRBJ2-3,.,many,TGTGCCAGCGATGGGAACACGGATACGCAGTATTTT,CASDGNTDTQYF
TRBV19,TRBJ2-2,.,.,TGTGCCAGTAGGGCAGTAACAACTAGGACCGGGGAGCTGTTTTTT,CASRAVTTRTGELFF
TRBV6-5,TRBJ2-5,.,medium-sized,TGTGCCAGCAGTACTCGACAGGGACTCAAAGGGACCCAGTACTTC,CASSTRQGLKGTQYF
TRBV6-5,TRBJ2-3,.,many,TGTGCCAGCAGTCGCAGGACAGAGAGAACAGATACGCAGTATTTT,CASSRRTERTDTQYF
TRBV4-2,TRBJ1-4,.,medium-sized,TGTGCCAGCAGCCAAGAGCTTGTGGAACAGGGTACCTTAAATGAAAAACTGTTTTTT,CASSQELVEQGTLNEKLFF
TRBV20-1,TRBJ2-7,.,many,TGCAGTGCTAGAGTGGTGAACTCCTACGAGCAGTACTTC,CSARVVNSYEQYF
TRBV5-1,TRBJ1-1,TRBD1,many,TGCGCCAGCAGCTCCGGGACAGGGGGCGCAGGCACTGAAGCTTTCTTT,CASSSGTGGAGTEAFF
TRBV3-1,TRBJ2-6,.,many,TGTGCCAGCAGCCCGCGATACAGGGAATCTGGGGCCAACGTCCTGACTTTC,CASSPRYRESGANVLTF
TRBV4-1,TRBJ1-4,TRBD1,many,TGCGCCAGCAGCCGAGCGGGACAGAATAATGAAAAACTGTTTTTT,CASSRAGQNNEKLFF
TRBV20-1,TRBJ2-7,.,medium-sized,TGCAGTGCTAGGGACTTGCGGGGAAAGCAATCCTACGAGCAGTACTTC,CSARDLRGKQSYEQYF
TRBV9,TRBJ1-6,.,many,TGTGCCAGCAGCCTAGAGCCGGATAATTCACCCCTCCACTTT,CASSLEPDNSPLHF
TRBV7-8,TRBJ1-1,.,few,TGTGCCAGCAGCCAAGGGCCAACTAACACTGAAGCTTTCTTT,CASSQGPTNTEAFF
TRBV19,TRBJ1-5,.,many,TGTGCCAGTAGTATCAACAGGACAATAGCTTGGAGCAATCAGCCCCAGCATTTT,CASSINRTIAWSNQPQHF
TRBV6-1,TRBJ2-5,TRBD2,many,TGTGCCAGCATAGCGGGAGGAATGACGGGGGGTGAGACCCAGTACTTC,CASIAGGMTGGETQYF
TRBV7-2,TRBJ1-3,.,many,TGTGCCAGCAGCTTAATCTACTCTGGAAACACCATATATTTT,CASSLIYSGNTIYF
TRBV18,TRBJ2-3,TRBD2,many,TGTGCCAGCTCACCCGCTAGCGGGGGGGCCGCAGATACGCAGTATTTT,CASSPASGGAADTQYF
TRBV29-1,TRBJ2-7,.,many,TGCAGCGTTGTTGGGGGTTGGTACGAGCAGTACTTC,CSVVGGWYEQYF
TRBV7-7,TRBJ2-7,.,many,TGTGCTAGCAGCTTAGGGGACTGGGCCGAGCAGTACTTC,CASSLGDWAEQYF
TRBV6-1,TRBJ2-2,TRBD1,many,TGTGCCAGCATGGGACAGGGTCCAACCGGGGAGCTGTTTTTT,CASMGQGPTGELFF
TRBV20-1,TRBJ2-1,.,.,TGCAGTGCTACCGTGGCAAATAGCCTCCGCAATGAGCAGTTCTTC,CSATVANSLRNEQFF
TRBV7-9,TRBJ2-3,.,many,TGTGCCAGCAGCTTAGTATTTGCAGATACGCAGTATTTT,CASSLVFADTQYF
TRBV7-6,TRBJ1-5,.,many,TGTGCCAGCAGCTTATGGGCAGGGGATCAGCCCCAGCATTTT,CASSLWAGDQPQHF